This TCR beta chain is from a study of T-cell memory formation after mild COVID-19. Study at large: Each donor largely had its own TCR clusters. General observations from the study: Cross-reactive memory seemingly joined, as some responding clones were found in pre-infection memory.

CDR1 and CDR2 (germline): SGHVS, FQNEAQ. The CDR3 has 17 amino acids. The germline V and J ends were trimmed by 2 bases and 1 base, with 16 bases remaining between them. On this clonotype: Antigen unknown.

Libraries for TCRalpha and TCRbeta carried sample barcodes and unique molecular identifiers via 5'RACE. TCRdb re-derived calls from the 5' RACE reads in MiXCR, one entry per CDR3 protein. The data contain roughly 350,000 distinct CDR3 sequences, around 21% of them seen just once; the ten biggest clones take up under 15%. The receptor was derived from an adult woman who had mild COVID-19 (a few samples of this study predate the infection). Cell type and time point are not known. The chain is built from TRBV7-8 and TRBJ2-3; D could derive from TRBD1 or TRBD2 (5 bases each). Sequenced: PBMCs or a T cell subset sorted from them (not recorded which). CDR3 residues: CASSLLPTVGGTDTQYF. The CDR3 nucleotides are TGTGCCAGCAGCTTACTCCCGACAGTGGGGGGCACAGATACGCAGTATTTT.